Shown below are 28 T cell receptor beta chains from a single sample sequenced in a study of T cell responses to AZD1222 COVID-19 vaccine. Only in-frame clones appear in the TCRdb table, and some are missing; sequencing was by immunoSEQ multiplex PCR. The data show 85,000 to 130,000 clones, roughly 86% seen once. The sequencing used peripheral blood, collected 28 days after the second dose of the MenACWY control vaccine. The receptor set was obtained from an adult who received the MenACWY meningococcal vaccine as a control.

The rearrangement joins TRBV5-4 to TRBJ2-7; 9 positions match TRBD1. The germline V gene has CDR1 SGHNT and CDR2 YYREEE (reference sequence). CDR3 length: 15 residues. J was trimmed by 4 bases and V by 4 bases; bases with no gene match: 9. The CDR3 loop is CASSGLGTGTYEQYF. The CDR3 nucleotides are TGTGCCAGCAGCGGGTTAGGGACAGGGACGTACGAGCAGTACTTC.

This clone counts as medium-sized (0.01 to 0.1%). This sequence joins TRBV19 and TRBJ2-7; D not resolved. V was clipped by 1 base and J by 2 bases, with 12 bases between them. The germline CDR1 and CDR2 sequences are LNHDA and SQIVND (reference sequence). The CDR3 sequence is 15 residues long. In DNA form, the CDR3 reads TGTGCCAGTAGTATAGGGCACTTGGACCCCTACGAGCAGTACTTC. It is translated as CASSIGHLDPYEQYF. Using reference TRBV19 and TRBJ2-7 for the parts outside the CDR3, the full variable domain is DGGITQSPKYLFRKEGQNVTLSCEQNLNHDAMYWYRQDPGQGLRLIYYSQIVNDFQKGDIAEGYSVSREKKESFPLTVTSAQKNPTAFYLCASSIGHLDPYEQYFGPGTRLTVT.

The chain carries TRBV7-3 and TRBJ2-1; 8 bases agree with TRBD1. The germline V gene has CDR1 SGHTA and CDR2 FQGTGA. This CDR3 region has 16 residues. V was pared by 3 bases and J by 7 bases, with 11 bases of the junction left unmatched. The CDR3 protein is CASSFQGGTGLNEQFF. CDR3 coding DNA: TGTGCCAGCAGCTTCCAAGGCGGGACAGGTCTTAATGAGCAGTTCTTC. Full variable domain (outside the CDR3, taken from reference TRBV7-3 and TRBJ2-1): GAGVSQTPSNKVTEKGKYVELRCDPISGHTALYWYRQSLGQGPEFLIYFQGTGAADDSGLPNDRFFAVRPEGSVSTLKIQRTERGDSAVYLCASSFQGGTGLNEQFFGPGTRLTVL.

The chain recombines TRBV5-1 with TRBJ2-7; D is ambiguous. Germline lookup yields CDR1 SGHRS and CDR2 YFSETQ. The CDR3 has 14 residues. V lost 1 base and J 6 bases, leaving 14 bases between the germline ends. The CDR3 sequence is CASSLFSQWGEQYF. In DNA form, the CDR3 reads TGCGCCAGCAGCTTGTTCTCGCAGTGGGGCGAGCAGTACTTC. The variable domain in full, completed from reference TRBV5-1 and TRBJ2-7, reads KAGVTQTPRYLIKTRGQQVTLSCSPISGHRSVSWYQQTPGQGLQFLFEYFSETQRNKGNFPGRFSGRQFSNSRSEMNVSTLELGDSALYLCASSLFSQWGEQYFGPGTRLTVT.

The J gene is TRBJ2-4, the V gene TRBV10-2, with 8 bases identical to TRBD2. Germline CDR1 WSHSY, CDR2 SAAADI. After removal of 0 bases from V and 6 bases from J, the junction contained 7 bases not matched to a gene. The CDR3 is 16 residues long. The CDR3 coding sequence is TGCGCCAGCAGTGAGTCGGACGGGGGGGCTGGAAACATTCAGTACTTC. Encoded protein: CASSESDGGAGNIQYF.

The genes are TRBV5-1 and TRBJ2-7; TRBD2 matches 15 bases. J was trimmed by 5 bases and V by 3 bases; bases with no gene match: 6. This CDR3 is built from 16 residues. Germline-derived CDR1 and CDR2 are SGHRS and YFSETQ. In DNA form, the CDR3 reads TGCGCCAGCAGCTCAGGACTAGCGGGGGGGCTCAACGAGCAGTACTTC. Its translation is CASSSGLAGGLNEQYF. Looking up the rest from reference TRBV5-1 and TRBJ2-7 gives the full variable domain: KAGVTQTPRYLIKTRGQQVTLSCSPISGHRSVSWYQQTPGQGLQFLFEYFSETQRNKGNFPGRFSGRQFSNSRSEMNVSTLELGDSALYLCASSSGLAGGLNEQYFGPGTRLTVT.

V gene TRBV7-2 combines with J gene TRBJ2-7; 8 positions agree with TRBD1. Trimming took 0 bases from V and 7 from J; bases not matched to a gene: 11. CDR1 and CDR2 (germline): SGHTA, FQGNSA. The CDR3 runs to 16 residues. The CDR3 spells CASSLAPAQGAGEQYF. In DNA, the CDR3 is TGTGCCAGCAGCTTAGCGCCGGCCCAGGGGGCAGGGGAGCAGTACTTC.

V is TRBV6-5 and J is TRBJ1-1; no clear D. V lost 2 bases, J lost 8 bases, and 6 bases lay in between. From germline, CDR1 is MNHEY and CDR2 SVGAGI. The CDR3 spans 11 residues. CDR3 DNA: TGTGCCAGCAGTTACGCCACGGAAGCTTTCTTT. Amino acid sequence: CASSYATEAFF.

V and J are TRBV7-2 and TRBJ2-7; 10 positions agree with TRBD2. With V trimmed by 4 bases and J by 3 bases, 3 bases remained unmatched. The CDR3 extends over 14 amino acids. In germline, CDR1 is SGHTA, CDR2 FQGNSA. CDR3 coding DNA: TGTGCCAGCAGCTCTAGCGGGGGCCACTACGAGCAGTACTTC. Translated, it gives CASSSSGGHYEQYF.

The rearrangement uses TRBV7-3 and TRBJ2-5, with a weak D call TRBD2 (6 bases). Deletions cut 2 bases from V and 1 base from J, with 8 bases between. Looked up from germline, CDR1 is SGHTA and CDR2 is FQGTGA. The CDR3 runs 14 residues. As DNA, the CDR3 is TGTGCCAGCAGCTTAGGCGGGGCCCAAGAGACCCAGTACTTC. This codes for CASSLGGAQETQYF.

The CDR3 region is CTSSGTNPPTVWDEQFF. The CDR3 DNA reads as TGCACCAGCAGCGGTACCAACCCCCCGACAGTTTGGGATGAGCAGTTCTTC. The chain uses TRBV1 and TRBJ2-1; the table assigns TRBD1, which was not confirmed against the DNA. TRBV1 is designated a pseudogene. The CDR3 contains 17 residues.

This chain joins TRBV24-1 and TRBJ2-3; possible D gene TRBD2, 7 bases. The CDR3 loop spans 16 amino acids. V was trimmed by 1 base and J by 0 bases, leaving 10 bases between them. Germline V gene data show CDR1 as KGHDR and CDR2 as SFDVKD. The CDR3 is CATSDFGGASTDTQYF. Written as DNA, the CDR3 is TGTGCCACCAGTGATTTTGGGGGGGCAAGCACAGATACGCAGTATTTT.

The genes are TRBV18 and TRBJ2-3, with 11 positions matching TRBD2. Germline values: CDR1 KGHSH, CDR2 LQKENI. V shed 2 bases, J shed 5 bases, and the junction held 9 bases outside the gene matches. The CDR3 is 17 amino acids. CDR3 sequence: CASSPFASGGPRDTQYF. CDR3 nucleotides: TGTGCCAGCTCACCATTTGCTAGCGGGGGGCCGAGAGATACGCAGTATTTT.

Note on this clone: A read error may produce the germline difference seen at one junction end. This rearrangement joins TRBV20-1 to TRBJ2-5; a weak D match, TRBD1 (6 bases). Germline lookup yields CDR1 DFQATT and CDR2 SNEGSKA (reference sequence). The CDR3 is made up of 13 amino acids. CDR3 sequence reads: CSASPGQQESQYF. The CDR3 DNA reads as TGCAGTGCTAGTCCGGGACAACAAGAGTCCCAGTACTTC.

This clone was counted only a few times. V gene TRBV6-1 combines with J gene TRBJ2-5; D not certain. The germline gives CDR1 MNHNS, CDR2 SASEGT. The CDR3 length is 12 residues. Trimming cost V 2 bases and J 4 bases, with 5 bases left between them. The CDR3 protein is CASSEFPETQYF. DNA of the CDR3: TGTGCCAGCAGTGAATTCCCAGAGACCCAGTACTTC.

Concerning this clone itself: One end of the junction does not line up with germline, which may come from a read error. This chain uses TRBV3-1 (or the pseudogene TRBV3-2) with TRBJ1-1; TRBD1 is a possible D gene (5 bases). Per germline, CDR1 LGHDT and CDR2 YNNKEL (reference sequence). CDR3 size: 14 residues. CDR3 bases: TGTGCCAGCACCCAAAGGGAGGGGAATGGGGAAGCTTTCTTT. Encoded protein: CASTQREGNGEAFF.

V usage is TRBV29-1 and J usage is TRBJ1-2, with no clear D. With 0 bases removed from V and 5 bases from J, the gap between germline ends came to 13 bases. The CDR3 covers 14 residues. In germline, CDR1 is SQVTM, CDR2 ANQGSEA. In nucleotides, the CDR3 is TGCAGCGTTGAAGAGTTCGGGCAGTTTTATGGCTACACCTTC. Translation: CSVEEFGQFYGYTF.

This chain connects TRBV28 to TRBJ1-4, with a tentative D call TRBD1 (6 bases). This CDR3 has 16 amino acids. Trimming removed 6 bases at V and 0 bases at J, with 14 bases between. Germline-derived CDR1 and CDR2 are MDHEN and SYDVKM. CDR3 sequence (DNA): TGTGCCAGCAGAATCCGGGACACCCCAACTAATGAAAAACTGTTTTTT. It translates to CASRIRDTPTNEKLFF.

The chain is built from TRBV3-1 (or the pseudogene TRBV3-2) and TRBJ2-1, with a tentative D call TRBD1 (5 bases). The germline CDR1 and CDR2 sequences are LGHDT and YNNKEL (reference sequence). This CDR3 comprises 21 residues. V was trimmed by 0 bases and J by 0 bases, leaving 24 bases between them. This chain's CDR3 is CASSQEWGYSVPLGSYNEQFF. The CDR3 nucleotides are TGTGCCAGCAGCCAAGAGTGGGGCTACTCAGTGCCTCTGGGCTCCTACAATGAGCAGTTCTTC.

This clone has only a few counts. V usage is TRBV11-1 and J usage is TRBJ2-7; TRBD1 matches 7 bases. In germline, CDR1 is SGHAT, CDR2 FQDESV (reference sequence). V gave up 0 bases and J gave up 1 base; unmatched junction bases: 6. The CDR3 is made up of 16 amino acids. CDR3: CASSLANPGQSYEQYF. Written as DNA, the CDR3 is TGTGCCAGCAGCTTAGCCAACCCGGGACAGTCCTACGAGCAGTACTTC. Full variable domain (rest looked up from reference TRBV11-1 and TRBJ2-7): EAEVAQSPRYKITEKSQAVAFWCDPISGHATLYWYRQILGQGPELLVQFQDESVVDDSQLPKDRFSAERLKGVDSTLKIQPAELGDSAMYLCASSLANPGQSYEQYFGPGTRLTVT.

The rearrangement joins TRBV4-3 to TRBJ1-1; 8 nucleotides agree with TRBD1. The germline V gene encodes CDR1 LGHNA and CDR2 YSLEER. Losses at the gene ends were 5 bases for V and 4 bases for J; bases not matched to a gene: 3. This CDR3 contains 13 residues. CDR3 DNA sequence: TGCGCCAGCAGCTTCACAGGGGGCACTGAAGCTTTCTTT. Protein sequence: CASSFTGGTEAFF.

This clone has only a few counts. The chain carries TRBV24-1 and TRBJ1-5; D might be TRBD1 (5 bases). Germline V gene lookup returns CDR1 KGHDR and CDR2 SFDVKD. Trimming cost V 7 bases and J 0 bases, with 15 bases left between them. The CDR3 is made up of 16 amino acids. CDR3 coding DNA: TGTGCCACCAGCCCGGGGGGACCTTATAGCAATCAGCCCCAGCATTTT. This translates into CATSPGGPYSNQPQHF.

This clone occurred a few times. J is TRBJ1-6 and V is TRBV3-1 (or the pseudogene TRBV3-2); D is uncertain. Germline V gives CDR1 LGHDT, CDR2 YNNKEL (reference sequence). The CDR3 runs 14 residues. The V and J ends lost 0 bases and 7 bases respectively, with 7 bases between them. In DNA, the CDR3 is TGTGCCAGCAGCCAAGAACACGGCAATTCACCCCTCCACTTT. Translated, it gives CASSQEHGNSPLHF.

The chain links TRBV9 to TRBJ1-3, with TRBD1 as a possible D gene (6 bases). The CDR3 totals 16 residues. CDR1 SGDLS and CDR2 YYNGEE come from the germline V gene. V was cut by 3 bases and J by 0 bases, with 13 bases left in between. The CDR3 coding sequence is TGTGCCAGCAGCGGACTAACAGGGAGCTCTGGAAACACCATATATTTT. The encoded protein is CASSGLTGSSGNTIYF.

The chain recombines TRBV4-3 with TRBJ2-7; 11 positions agree with TRBD1. The V gene's germline CDR1 is LGHNA and CDR2 YSLEER. This CDR3 is built from 14 residues. V dropped 6 bases and J dropped 6; count of bases not matched to a gene: 7. The CDR3 sequence: CASRPGQGAGEQYF. The CDR3 DNA follows: TGCGCCAGCAGGCCCGGACAGGGGGCGGGCGAGCAGTACTTC.

The CDR3 is CASSPQGDTQYF. CDR3 nucleotides: TGTGCCAGCTCACCACAAGGGGATACGCAGTATTTT. V gene TRBV18 combines with J gene TRBJ2-3; D remains unclear. The CDR3 sequence is 12 residues long. Germline V gives CDR1 KGHSH, CDR2 LQKENI. The ends were cut back, 1 base at V and 6 bases at J, with 5 bases in the middle.

The CDR3 loop reads CSASPGTGTKETQYF. Here the CDR3 DNA reads TGCAGTGCTAGTCCCGGGACAGGGACTAAAGAGACCCAGTACTTC. The V call is TRBV20-1, the J call TRBJ2-5, with 9 positions matching TRBD1. The V gene's germline CDR1 is DFQATT and CDR2 SNEGSKA (reference sequence). The CDR3 extends over 15 amino acids. V was pared by 3 bases and J by 3 bases, with 8 bases of the junction left unmatched.

The rearrangement uses TRBV4-1 and TRBJ2-7; TRBD2 matches 9 bases. Germline trimming cut 0 bases from V and 3 bases from J; bases unmatched to any gene: 3. Germline V CDR1 and CDR2: MGHRA, YSYEKL. The CDR3 sequence is 15 residues long. The chain's CDR3 is CASSQDPSGDYEQYF. The CDR3 DNA reads TGCGCCAGCAGCCAAGATCCTAGCGGGGACTACGAGCAGTACTTC.